This T cell receptor beta chain was obtained from a study of T cell responses to AZD1222 COVID-19 vaccine. The data were produced by immunoSEQ multiplex PCR, yet TCRdb's version contains in-frame clones alone and is incomplete. The sample has around 150,000 clones; less than 95% are singletons. The CDR3 length is 13 residues. Deletions cut 5 bases from V and 6 bases from J, with 13 bases between. The sequencing here drew on peripheral blood, taken 28 days after the second AZD1222 dose. The clonotype was recovered from an adult who received the AZD1222 COVID-19 vaccine. The rearrangement links TRBV6-7 to TRBJ1-2, with D tentatively TRBD1 (6 bases). TRBV6-7 has ORF status, its function being uncertain. The CDR3 DNA is TGTGCCAGCAGTACCTGCAGGGGTCATGGCTACACCTTC. As protein: CASSTCRGHGYTF.